This T cell receptor beta chain appears in the sequencing data of a study of blood T cell repertoires in COVID-19. TCRdb keeps only in-frame clones here, not all; method: immunoSEQ multiplex PCR. Among 73,000 or so clones listed, around four fifths were seen once. Trimming removed 1 base at V and 2 bases at J, with 11 bases between. The germline gives CDR1 GTSNPN, CDR2 SVGIG (reference sequence). The CDR3 extends over 14 amino acids. This clonotype was obtained from a man between 60 and 70 years old with acute or convalescent COVID-19. The chain has TRBV30 and TRBJ2-5; D may be TRBD2 (6 bases). Sequences were obtained from peripheral blood. The CDR3 is CAWSGGGDQETQYF. The DNA for the CDR3 is TGTGCCTGGAGTGGCGGAGGGGATCAAGAGACCCAGTACTTC.